These 16 T cell receptor beta chains originate from one sample sequenced in a study of circulating and synovial CD4+ cells in juvenile arthritis. Sequenced by immunoSEQ multiplex PCR; TCRdb stores in-frame clones only, minus some. The sample yields about 32,000 clones, about 95% seen once. Sequenced: CD4+ T cells from blood. The receptors were gathered from a human donor with juvenile idiopathic arthritis.

The chain links TRBV7-6 to TRBJ2-6, with TRBD1 identical over 12 bases. Germline-derived CDR1 and CDR2 are SGHVS and FNYEAQ. The V and J ends lost 5 bases and 4 bases, in that order; junction bases with no gene match: 3. The CDR3 length is 16 residues. CDR3 sequence: CASSVGQGAGANVLTF. CDR3 nucleotides: TGTGCCAGCAGCGTGGGACAGGGGGCCGGGGCCAACGTCCTGACTTTC. Filled out from reference TRBV7-6 and TRBJ2-6, the complete variable domain reads GAGVSQSPRYKVTKRGQDVALRCDPISGHVSLYWYRQALGQGPEFLTYFNYEAQQDKSGLPNDRFSAERPEGSISTLTIQRTEQRDSAMYRCASSVGQGAGANVLTFGAGSRLTVL.

The V and J genes are TRBV19 and TRBJ2-2; 9 positions match TRBD1. V dropped 5 bases and J dropped 6; count of bases not matched to a gene: 7. Germline-derived CDR1 and CDR2 are LNHDA and SQIVND (reference sequence). The CDR3 has 15 residues. The CDR3 protein is CASSLGTGWPGELFF. CDR3 bases: TGTGCCAGTAGTCTGGGGACAGGGTGGCCCGGGGAGCTGTTTTTT.

The chain links TRBV27 to TRBJ2-7, with D possibly matching TRBD1 (6 bases). The CDR3 spans 14 residues. Deletions cut 6 bases from V and 8 bases from J, with 20 bases between. Germline lookup yields CDR1 MNHEY and CDR2 SMNVEV (reference sequence). The CDR3 nucleotides are TGTGCCAGCAGCCAGACCATATCAGGGGCCCAGCAGTACTTC. Encoded protein: CASSQTISGAQQYF.

This clone was seen just once. The chain recombines TRBV5-5 with TRBJ2-5; D possibly corresponds to TRBD1 (5 bases). The CDR3 spans 16 residues. Trimming removed 3 bases at V and 3 bases at J, with 18 bases between. Germline V gene sequence: CDR1 SGHKS, CDR2 YYEKEE (reference sequence). For the CDR3, the DNA is TGTGCCAGCAGCTGGGGCCGTCGCGGAAACGAAGAGACCCAGTACTTC. It is translated as CASSWGRRGNEETQYF.

V gene TRBV7-3 combines with J gene TRBJ2-1; D is possibly TRBD1 (6 bases). With 5 bases removed from V and 6 bases from J, the gap between germline ends came to 17 bases. Germline V gene data show CDR1 as SGHTA and CDR2 as FQGTGA. The CDR3 runs to 15 residues. This CDR3 is CASSISRGSSNEQFF. CDR3 sequence (DNA): TGTGCCAGCAGCATCAGCAGGGGATCAAGCAATGAGCAGTTCTTC.

The chain links TRBV5-4 to TRBJ1-3; unclear D gene. The V end lost 0 bases, the J end lost 4 bases, and 11 bases lay between the germline ends. Germline values: CDR1 SGHNT, CDR2 YYREEE (reference sequence). The CDR3 has 15 amino acids. DNA of the CDR3: TGTGCCAGCAGCTTGGATCCGGGAGCCGGAAACACCATATATTTT. Protein sequence: CASSLDPGAGNTIYF.

The chain has TRBV29-1 and TRBJ1-1; D is perhaps TRBD1 (5 bases). V lost 6 bases, J lost 3 bases, and 11 bases lay in between. CDR3 length equals 12 residues. The germline CDR1 and CDR2 sequences are SQVTM and ANQGSEA. CDR3 loop: CSVAGLYTEAFF. The CDR3 nucleotides are TGCAGCGTGGCAGGGTTGTACACTGAAGCTTTCTTT.

The V gene is TRBV6-1, the J gene TRBJ2-1, with 10 bases identical to TRBD2. The V gene's germline CDR1 is MNHNS and CDR2 SASEGT. Trimming at V came to 3 bases and at J to 4 bases, leaving 9 bases not matched to a gene. This CDR3 has 17 residues. The CDR3 nucleotides read TGTGCCAGCAGTGAGAGCCTACTAGCGGGGACGTACAATGAGCAGTTCTTC. Translated, it gives CASSESLLAGTYNEQFF.

The chain joins TRBV9 to TRBJ2-1; 8 positions agree with TRBD2. This CDR3 has 15 residues. The germline CDR1 and CDR2 sequences are SGDLS and YYNGEE. The trim removed 0 bases at V and 9 bases at J, leaving 8 bases unmatched. CDR3 loop: CASSVGSYGGGEQFF. In DNA form, the CDR3 reads TGTGCCAGCAGCGTAGGCTCCTACGGGGGGGGTGAGCAGTTCTTC. The full variable domain, with the rest looked up from reference TRBV9 and TRBJ2-1, is DSGVTQTPKHLITATGQRVTLRCSPRSGDLSVYWYQQSLDQGLQFLIQYYNGEERAKGNILERFSAQQFPDLHSELNLSSLELGDSALYFCASSVGSYGGGEQFFGPGTRLTVL.

The CDR3 here is CAIRAASGDYNEQFF. Here the CDR3 DNA reads TGTGCCATCAGGGCCGCTAGCGGGGATTACAATGAGCAGTTCTTC. The V and J genes are TRBV10-3 and TRBJ2-1, with 9 nucleotides matching TRBD2. Per the germline V gene, CDR1 is ENHRY and CDR2 is SYGVKD. The CDR3 is 15 residues long. With 6 bases clipped from V and 4 bases from J, the junction kept 7 bases outside the gene matches.

V is TRBV9 and J is TRBJ2-7; no reliable D call. Germline assignment: CDR1 SGDLS and CDR2 YYNGEE. The length of the CDR3 is 16 residues. Trimming left V 4 bases short and J 3 bases short, with 20 bases between. CDR3 region: CASSPIIGGTNYEQYF. CDR3 DNA sequence: TGTGCCAGCAGCCCTATAATCGGCGGCACCAACTACGAGCAGTACTTC.

The J gene is TRBJ1-2, the V gene TRBV10-1; a possible D gene is TRBD1 (5 bases). The V gene lost 6 bases and the J gene lost 3 bases, with 11 bases spanning the gap. CDR1 is WNHNN and CDR2 is SYGVQD in the germline V gene (reference sequence). The CDR3 spans 13 residues. Here the CDR3 reads CASSSQAHYGYTF. CDR3 coding DNA: TGCGCCAGCAGCTCACAGGCCCACTATGGCTACACCTTC.

V and J are TRBV4-2 and TRBJ2-3, with TRBD2 as a possible D gene (6 bases). Germline V lookup: CDR1 LGHNA, CDR2 YNFKEQ. V lost 0 bases, J lost 0 bases, and 10 bases lay in between. This CDR3 region has 16 residues. CDR3 DNA sequence: TGTGCCAGCAGCCAAGAAACTAGCTGGAGCACAGATACGCAGTATTTT. This encodes CASSQETSWSTDTQYF.

V is TRBV6-5 and J is TRBJ1-1; D gene uncertain. V lost 10 bases and J 2 bases, leaving 14 bases between the germline ends. CDR3 length: 13 amino acids. In germline, CDR1 is MNHEY, CDR2 SVGAGI. The CDR3 DNA reads as TGTGCCACCCGGACTGGCACCAACACTGAAGCTTTCTTT. Its translation: CATRTGTNTEAFF.

The chain joins TRBV11-3 to TRBJ2-3, with a tentative D call TRBD1 (5 bases). CDR3 size: 14 residues. From germline, CDR1 is SGHNT and CDR2 YENEEA. V shed 6 bases and J shed 0 bases, with 10 bases lying between them. The CDR3 DNA reads TGTGCCAGCAGAGCAGGGCCTAGCACAGATACGCAGTATTTT. Its protein product is CASRAGPSTDTQYF.

V and J are TRBV5-4 and TRBJ2-7; 7 bases map to TRBD2. The germline CDR1 and CDR2 sequences are SGHNT and YYREEE (reference sequence). Trimming at V came to 0 bases and at J to 6 bases, leaving 9 bases not matched to a gene. The CDR3 spans 15 residues. This CDR3 is CASSLVGGSRGEQYF. DNA for the CDR3: TGTGCCAGCAGCTTGGTAGGCGGGAGCCGGGGCGAGCAGTACTTC.